The 3 T cell receptor beta chains given below trace back to one sample, sequenced in a study of Graves' ophthalmopathy and Graves' hyperthyroidism. Scientists amplified the TCR beta CDR3 regions from RNA transcripts. Scientists carried out first-round RT-PCR using HTBI primers and then a second-round multiplex PCR. MiXCR was run by TCRdb on the multiplex PCR reads, yielding one entry per CDR3 protein. The sample shows hundreds of thousands of distinct CDR3 sequences, around a fifth of them seen only once. Sequenced material: peripheral blood. Receptors were obtained from a woman between 18 and 29 years old with stable Graves' hyperthyroidism. Some clones in this sample may be carry-over from other donors' samples.

This clonotype was counted at least ten times. The V gene is TRBV5-1, the J gene TRBJ1-1; possible D gene TRBD1, 5 bases. V lost 4 bases and J lost 3, with 10 bases in between. CDR1 and CDR2 (germline): SGHRS, YFSETQ. The CDR3 totals 13 residues. This chain's CDR3 is CASSPGTYTEAFF. The CDR3 DNA reads TGCGCCAGCAGCCCAGGGACCTACACTGAAGCTTTCTTT. Variable domain in full (rest from reference TRBV5-1 and TRBJ1-1): KAGVTQTPRYLIKTRGQQVTLSCSPISGHRSVSWYQQTPGQGLQFLFEYFSETQRNKGNFPGRFSGRQFSNSRSEMNVSTLELGDSALYLCASSPGTYTEAFFGQGTRLTVV.

This clonotype was counted at least ten times. The chain uses TRBV5-1 and TRBJ2-7; the D gene is possibly TRBD2 (6 bases). The V gene lost 6 bases and the J gene lost 5 bases, with 18 bases spanning the gap. Germline V gives CDR1 SGHRS, CDR2 YFSETQ. The CDR3 is 14 residues long. CDR3 residues: CASTTGLLMDEQYF. In DNA form, the CDR3 reads TGCGCCAGCACTACGGGACTCCTGATGGACGAGCAGTACTTC.

This clonotype has ten or more counts. One end of the junction is discordant with germline, which a read error may explain. V gene TRBV29-1 combines with J gene TRBJ1-2; 9 nucleotides agree with TRBD1. The CDR3 consists of 14 residues. Germline CDR1 is SQVTM and CDR2 is ANQGSEA. The CDR3 sequence: CSVHLQGANYGYTF. DNA of the CDR3: TGCAGCGTACACTTACAGGGGGCTAATTATGGCTACACCTTC.